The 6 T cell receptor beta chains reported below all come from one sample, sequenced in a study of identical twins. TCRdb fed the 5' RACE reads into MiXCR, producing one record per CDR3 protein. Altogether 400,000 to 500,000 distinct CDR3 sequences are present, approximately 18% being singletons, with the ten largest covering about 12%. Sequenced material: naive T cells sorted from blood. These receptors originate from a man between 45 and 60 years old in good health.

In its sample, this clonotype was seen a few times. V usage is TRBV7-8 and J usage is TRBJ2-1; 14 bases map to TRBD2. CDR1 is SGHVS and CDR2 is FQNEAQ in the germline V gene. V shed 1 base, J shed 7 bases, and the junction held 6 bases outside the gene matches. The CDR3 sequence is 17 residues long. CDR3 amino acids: CASSLGTGTSGSNEQFF. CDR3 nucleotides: TGTGCCAGCAGCTTAGGGACCGGGACTAGCGGGAGTAATGAGCAGTTCTTC.

Here the CDR3 reads CSVLSGDYEQYF. The CDR3 region has the DNA TGCAGCGTTCTTTCGGGCGACTACGAGCAGTACTTC. V usage is TRBV29-1 and J usage is TRBJ2-7; no clear D gene. Trimming stripped 5 bases from V and 3 bases from J, with 11 bases between. Looked up from germline, CDR1 is SQVTM and CDR2 is ANQGSEA. The CDR3 contains 12 residues.

In nucleotides, the CDR3 is TGTGCCAGCAGCCGCCTGAATTCACCCCTCCACTTT. Encoded protein: CASSRLNSPLHF. The chain carries TRBV7-2 and TRBJ1-6, with unresolved D. Germline lookup yields CDR1 SGHTA and CDR2 FQGNSA. Trimming removed 5 bases from V and 7 bases from J, with 6 bases in between. The CDR3 totals 12 residues.

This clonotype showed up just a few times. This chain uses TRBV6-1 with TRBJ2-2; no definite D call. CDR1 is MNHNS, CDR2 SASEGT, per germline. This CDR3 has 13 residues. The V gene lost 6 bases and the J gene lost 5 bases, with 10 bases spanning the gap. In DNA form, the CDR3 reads TGTGCCAGCAGCCGAAGACGGACCGGGGAGCTGTTTTTT. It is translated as CASSRRRTGELFF.

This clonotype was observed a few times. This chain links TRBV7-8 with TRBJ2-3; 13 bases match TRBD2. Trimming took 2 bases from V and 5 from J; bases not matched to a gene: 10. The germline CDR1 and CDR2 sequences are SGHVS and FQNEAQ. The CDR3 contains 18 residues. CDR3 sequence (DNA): TGTGCCAGCAGCTTAATTGGGACTAGCGGGGCCCATGTAGATACGCAGTATTTT. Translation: CASSLIGTSGAHVDTQYF.

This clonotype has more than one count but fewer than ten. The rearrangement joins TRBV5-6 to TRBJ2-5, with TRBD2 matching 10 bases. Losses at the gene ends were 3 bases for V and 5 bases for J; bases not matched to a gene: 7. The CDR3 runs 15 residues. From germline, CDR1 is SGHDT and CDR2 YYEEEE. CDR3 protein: CASSSLAGAGETQYF. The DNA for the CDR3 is TGTGCCAGCAGCTCTCTAGCGGGGGCGGGGGAGACCCAGTACTTC.